This T cell receptor (beta chain) was documented in a study of T cell repertoires in cytomegalovirus infection. Study background: Recently identified HLA-C-restricted CMV epitopes and well-studied HLA-B-restricted CMV epitopes were used by the study. Through public TCR beta signatures, both CMV infection and matching HLA type were indicated. Overall study findings and caveats: HLA-C-restricted CMV clonotypes gave the most frequent clonotype in two of eight donors. The cumulative frequency of public TCR beta families distinguished individuals who carried CMV together with the relevant HLA.

TCRdb itself ran the reads through MiXCR, one entry per CDR3 protein. The data show nearly 700,000 distinct CDR3 sequences, roughly 36% seen once. The germline CDR1 and CDR2 sequences are LNHDA and SQIVND (reference sequence). The CDR3 covers 14 residues. The ends were cut back, 5 bases at V and 3 bases at J, with 11 bases in the middle. Details on this clonotype: Its specificity is not known.

The starting material was cultured PBMCs, obtained from culture after CMV antigen stimulation. This receptor was taken from a human donor in good health (CMV status not recorded). Some clones in this sample may be carry-over from other donors' samples. The chain joins TRBV19 to TRBJ1-5; D possibly corresponds to TRBD1 (6 bases). The CDR3 region is CASSPGVDNQPQHF. The CDR3 DNA sequence: TGTGCCAGTAGTCCAGGGGTGGACAATCAGCCCCAGCATTTT.